This T cell receptor beta chain was sequenced during a study of OX40 agonist ivuxolimab in advanced cancers. In the study overall: Ivuxolimab, an agonistic anti-OX40 (CD134) antibody, was given to patients. Patients in dose escalation had liver, melanoma, kidney or head and neck cancers.

Whole-study results and caveats: At 0.1 to 3.0 mg/kg and by week 6, CD4+ and CD8+ T cells in the blood had expanded clonally.

The assay was immunoSEQ multiplex PCR, and TCRdb's table has in-frame clones only and misses some. The sample shows some 74,000 clones, 85% of them seen only once. The CDR3 is 14 amino acids. Between the trimmed V and J ends, which lost 5 bases and 4 bases, there was a span of 12 bases. CDR1 and CDR2 (germline): SGHNT, YENEEA. Concerning this clone: Its antigen remains unidentified.

This TCR was sampled from an adult with an advanced solid tumor such as melanoma, head and neck, liver or kidney cancer. The rearrangement joins TRBV11-3 to TRBJ2-1; tentatively, D is TRBD1 (6 bases). This material consisted of CD4+ or CD8+ T cells sorted from blood, taken in a trial of the OX40 agonist ivuxolimab. CDR3 region: CASSTGSRYNEQFF. The DNA for the CDR3 is TGTGCCAGCAGCACAGGGTCTCGATACAATGAGCAGTTCTTC. Using reference TRBV11-3 and TRBJ2-1 for the parts outside the CDR3, the full variable domain is EAGVVQSPRYKIIEKKQPVAFWCNPISGHNTLYWYLQNLGQGPELLIRYENEEAVDDSQLPKDRFSAERLKGVDSTLKIQPAELGDSAVYLCASSTGSRYNEQFFGPGTRLTVL.